This TCR delta chain emerged from a study of gamma-delta T cells after stem cell transplantation. TCRdb redid clone calling on the RT-PCR reads using CATT. The sample has approximately 1,300 delta-chain clones; approximately 15% are singletons. As for this clone: With a far larger clone one base away, a read error is the likely cause.

The sequenced sample was gamma-delta T cells. The TCR was taken from a human donor. It is not recorded whose cells these are; they may come from a transplant donor.

CDR3 sequence reads: CACDFLGDTGADKLIF. The CDR3 nucleotides read TGTGCCTGCGATTTCCTGGGGGATACCGGAGCCGATAAACTCATCTTT. V gene TRDV2 combines with J gene TRDJ1; 11 nucleotides align to TRDD3. The CDR3 runs 16 residues. Germline CDR1 and CDR2: GEAIGNYY and EKD. J gave up 3 bases and V 7 bases, and 12 bases lay outside the gene matches.